Listed below are T cell receptor beta chains from one sample, sequenced in a study of blood T cell repertoires in COVID-19. Sequenced by immunoSEQ multiplex PCR; TCRdb stores in-frame clones only, minus some. The table lists 60,000 to 80,000 clones, 65% to 90% of them singletons. The specimen sequenced was peripheral blood. The receptors shown here come from a man between 45 and 60 years old with acute or convalescent COVID-19. Both conserved end residues are part of each CDR3. The D gene is left open where the match is weak. Rows may omit the clone size; those that give it use once, few, many or a size class.

few TRBJ1-4 TRBV5-1 NA TGCGCCAGCAGCTTGAGGGGAGGGACAACAACTAATGAAAAACTGTTTTTT CASSLRGGTTTNEKLFF
once TRBJ1-6 TRBV27 NA TGTGCCAGCAGTTCGGGGGTTTCACCCCTCCACTTT CASSSGVSPLHF
NA TRBJ1-6 TRBV5-4 NA TGTGCCAGCAGCTTGGCGAATTCACCCCTCCACTTT CASSLANSPLHF
NA TRBJ2-3 TRBV4-1 TRBD2 TGCGCCAGCCGCCGTACGGGGGCTAGCGGGGTAGGAGGGGATACGCAGTATTTT CASRRTGASGVGGDTQYF
NA TRBJ1-3 TRBV6-6 NA TGTGCCACCACCGGGGGATCTGGAAACACCATATATTTT CATTGGSGNTIYF
NA TRBJ2-1 TRBV29-1 NA TGCAGCGTTGAAGACTCGCCGGGGGCCTACAATGAGCAGTTCTTC CSVEDSPGAYNEQFF
NA TRBJ1-1 TRBV3-1/TRBV3-2 NA TGTGCCAGCAGCCCGATGACGGCCGGGAGGGAAGCTTTCTTT CASSPMTAGREAFF
NA TRBJ1-2 TRBV10-1 NA TGCGCCAGCAGTGACGGGGACTCCTATGGCTACACCTTC CASSDGDSYGYTF
once TRBJ2-3 TRBV29-1 TRBD1 TGCAGCGGTGGACAGGGGGGCACAGATACGCAGTATTTT CSGGQGGTDTQYF
NA TRBJ2-7 TRBV7-9 NA TGTGCCAGCAGCTTAGGGGTAGGGGGAATTGGCGAGCAGTACTTC CASSLGVGGIGEQYF
NA TRBJ1-6 TRBV19 NA TGTGCCAGTAAGGGGGGGACTTCTAGGCCCCTCCACTTT CASKGGTSRPLHF
NA TRBJ2-5 TRBV7-9 NA TGTGCCAGCAGCCCTACTAGCCCGGAAAATACCCAGTACTTC CASSPTSPENTQYF
NA TRBJ2-1 TRBV5-1 TRBD2 TGCGCCAGCAGCTCTACTAGCGGGGGGGCCGGTGAGCAGTTCTTC CASSSTSGGAGEQFF
NA TRBJ2-7 TRBV27 NA TGTGCCAGCAAGAACGGGGGATCAGGGGAGCAGTACTTC CASKNGGSGEQYF
NA TRBJ2-3 TRBV10-3 TRBD2 TGTGCCATCAGTGATGGACTAGCGGGGGACGCAGATACGCAGTATTTT CAISDGLAGDADTQYF
NA TRBJ2-3 TRBV4-2 TRBD2 TGTGCCAGCAGCCCTCCCAGCCTAGCGGGGGGGCCAGATACGCAGTATTTT CASSPPSLAGGPDTQYF
few TRBJ1-5 TRBV23-1 TRBD1 TGCGCCAGCAGCCTGGACAGGATCAGGGTTTTTAGCAATCAGCCCCAGCATTTT CASSLDRIRVFSNQPQHF
NA TRBJ1-5 TRBV19 NA TGTGCCAGTAGTATAGAGGTCAGGGGTAGCAATCAGCCCCAGCATTTT CASSIEVRGSNQPQHF
many TRBJ1-2 TRBV3-1/TRBV3-2 TRBD1 TGTGCCAGCAGCCAAGAGGACAGGGGTTATGGCTACACCTTC CASSQEDRGYGYTF
many TRBJ2-1 TRBV19 TRBD1 TGTGCCAGTAGTTTCTGGGACAGGGGAAGCAATGAGCAGTTCTTC CASSFWDRGSNEQFF
NA TRBJ1-5 TRBV27 TRBD1 TGTGCCAGCAGTTTAGGGTCAGGGGGCCAGCCCCAGCATTTT CASSLGSGGQPQHF
NA TRBJ2-7 TRBV5-4 TRBD1 TGTGCCAGCAGCTTAGACAGGGGGCGTGGAGAGCAGTACTTC CASSLDRGRGEQYF
NA TRBJ1-1 TRBV6-2/TRBV6-3 TRBD1 TGTGCCAGCAGCCCTTACTTTCGACAGGGCGCTGAAGCTTTCTTT CASSPYFRQGAEAFF
NA TRBJ2-7 TRBV27 TRBD1 TGTGCCAGCAGTAGACGAACAGGGGGCTTCTACGAGCAGTACTTC CASSRRTGGFYEQYF
NA TRBJ2-5 TRBV7-9 TRBD1 TGTGCCAGCAGCCTTTCCCGGGACAGGGGTTTAGGGCAAGAGACCCAGTACTTC CASSLSRDRGLGQETQYF
once TRBJ2-1 TRBV29-1 NA TGCAGCGTTGAAGCTCCGGGATTTTACAATGAGCAGTTCTTC CSVEAPGFYNEQFF
NA TRBJ1-5 TRBV10-3 NA TGTGCCATCAGTGAGACTAATCAGCCCCAGCATTTT CAISETNQPQHF
NA TRBJ2-1 TRBV9 TRBD1 TGTGCCAGCAGCCACCTCGGGACAGTGTACAATGAGCAGTTCTTC CASSHLGTVYNEQFF
few TRBJ2-1 TRBV6-6 NA TGTGCCAGCAGTTACTACCCAGGGCCAGACAATGAGCAGTTCTTC CASSYYPGPDNEQFF
few TRBJ1-3 TRBV7-2 NA TGTGCCAGCAGCCCTTCTGGAAACACCATATATTTT CASSPSGNTIYF
NA TRBJ1-2 TRBV5-1 NA TGCGCCAGCAGGCCGCTAATATTAGCTAACTATGGCTACACCTTC CASRPLILANYGYTF
NA TRBJ1-2 TRBV5-4 NA TGTGCCAGCAGCCTAGGGGGGGACTATGGCTACACCTTC CASSLGGDYGYTF
once TRBJ2-2 TRBV21-1 NA TGTGCCAGCAGCAAAATGTGGCAGGGGGAATTGCCCAACACCGGGGAGCTGTTTTTT CASSKMWQGELPNTGELFF
NA TRBJ1-1 TRBV10-3 TRBD1 TGTGCCATCAGTGATCCCGGGACAGGGGCCACTGAAGCTTTCTTT CAISDPGTGATEAFF
NA TRBJ1-2 TRBV11-2 NA TGTGCCAGCAGCTTAGTGGGGGGTAGCTACACCTTC CASSLVGGSYTF
NA TRBJ1-6 TRBV12-3/TRBV12-4 NA TGTGCCAGCTTGGGAAGGGGGCCCCTCCACTTT CASLGRGPLHF
NA TRBJ1-1 TRBV5-1 NA TGCGCCAGCAGCCAAACAGGGAACACTGAAGCTTTCTTT CASSQTGNTEAFF
NA TRBJ1-3 TRBV2 NA TGTGCCAGCAGAGGACTTCTGGGCTCTGGAAACACCATATATTTT CASRGLLGSGNTIYF
NA TRBJ1-1 TRBV29-1 NA TGCAGCGTGCTGAGTATCCCTGAAGCTTTCTTT CSVLSIPEAFF
NA TRBJ1-1 TRBV5-1 NA TGCGCCAGCAGCTTGGAAGCGGGACTAGGGACTGAAGCTTTCTTT CASSLEAGLGTEAFF
NA TRBJ1-1 TRBV5-1 TRBD1 TGCGCCAGCAGCCCTGACAGGGGGTACACTGAAGCTTTCTTT CASSPDRGYTEAFF
NA TRBJ2-5 TRBV18 TRBD1 TGTGCCAGCTCACCGGGGACAGTTCAGACCCAGTACTTC CASSPGTVQTQYF
NA TRBJ2-3 TRBV6-4 NA TGTGCCAGCAGTGACCGGGGGGCCCGGGCAGATACGCAGTATTTT CASSDRGARADTQYF
NA TRBJ1-4 TRBV5-1 NA TGCGCCAGCAGCTTGACTACTCCGGAGAATGAAAAACTGTTTTTT CASSLTTPENEKLFF
NA TRBJ2-7 TRBV7-2 TRBD1 TGTGCCAGCAGCCCGGGACAGGGGGCGCTTGTCGGCGTAGCGGTTCAGTACTTC CASSPGQGALVGVAVQYF
NA TRBJ2-1 TRBV6-1 NA TGTGCCAGCAGTGATACGGGATCGTTCTACAATGAGCAGTTCTTC CASSDTGSFYNEQFF
once TRBJ2-7 TRBV23-1 NA TGCGCCAGCGTCCCGGGATCCCCTATTTACGAGCAGTACTTC CASVPGSPIYEQYF
NA TRBJ2-5 TRBV5-1 TRBD1 TGCGCCAGCAGCTTGGACAGGGGGCTAGATCCGACCCAGTACTTC CASSLDRGLDPTQYF
NA TRBJ2-7 TRBV10-2 TRBD2 TGCGCCAGCAGCCCGGGACTAGCATCCTACGAGCAGTACTTC CASSPGLASYEQYF
NA TRBJ2-3 TRBV5-1 NA TGCGCCAGCAGCTTGGGGACAGATAGCACAGATACGCAGTATTTT CASSLGTDSTDTQYF
NA TRBJ2-2 TRBV11-3 NA TGTGCCAGCAGCCAGAACCTGAACACCGGGGAGCTGTTTTTT CASSQNLNTGELFF
NA TRBJ2-2 TRBV9 NA TGTGCCAGCAACCTACCCTGGACCGGGGAGCTGTTTTTT CASNLPWTGELFF